This is a list of T cell receptor beta chains from one sample in a study of neurological immune-mediated disorders. Each CDR3 protein is one row after TCRdb ran MiXCR on the 5' RACE reads. The table includes about 66,000 distinct CDR3 sequences, 3% to 5% detected once. The sample taken for sequencing was PBMCs. The receptors shown here come from a man aged 25 to 40 with multiple sclerosis. Both conserved end residues are part of each CDR3. The D gene is left open where the match is weak. For some rows the clone size is stated as once, few or many, or as a class when expanded; others skip it.

CDR3nt | CDR3aa | d_gene | len | j_gene | v_gene | abundance
TGTGCCAGCAGCTCCCCGGAAGCGGGGGCCACCAATGAGCAGTTCTTC | CASSSPEAGATNEQFF | TRBD2 | 16 | TRBJ2-1 | TRBV7-9 | many
TGTGCCATCGGGACTAGCGATTCAGAGACCCAGTACTTC | CAIGTSDSETQYF | TRBD2 | 13 | TRBJ2-5 | TRBV10-3 | medium-sized
TGTGCCAGCAATAAACCCGGGGGACAGGGGTACACCGGGGAGCTGTTTTTT | CASNKPGGQGYTGELFF | TRBD1 | 17 | TRBJ2-2 | TRBV6-4 | many
TGTGCCAGCAGCTTAGACCGGGGGGATACGCAGTATTTT | CASSLDRGDTQYF | NA | 13 | TRBJ2-3 | TRBV7-2 | many
TGTGCCGGGGGGGGAGACAGGGAGGTTTCCTACAATGAGCAGTTCTTC | CAGGGDREVSYNEQFF | NA | 16 | TRBJ2-1 | TRBV21-1 | many
TGTGCCAGCAGTGCCTCCGGGGTGGTGGATGAAAAACTGTTTTTT | CASSASGVVDEKLFF | NA | 15 | TRBJ1-4 | TRBV12-3/TRBV12-4 | many
TGCGCCAGCAGCACCAGGCCAAGTGCTGCCTACGAGCAGTACTTC | CASSTRPSAAYEQYF | NA | 15 | TRBJ2-7 | TRBV4-1 | many
TGCAGCGTTGATCGGTTAAAGGGACCTGAAGCTTTCTTT | CSVDRLKGPEAFF | NA | 13 | TRBJ1-1 | TRBV29-1 | NA
TGTGCCAGCAGCTTAGTGACAGGGTCTAACTATGGCTACACCTTC | CASSLVTGSNYGYTF | TRBD1 | 15 | TRBJ1-2 | TRBV7-2 | many
TGTGCCAGTAGTATAGGGGTAACTGAAGCTTTCTTT | CASSIGVTEAFF | NA | 12 | TRBJ1-1 | TRBV19 | few
TGCGCCAGCAGTTGGCTAGCGAACACCGGGGAGCTGTTTTTT | CASSWLANTGELFF | NA | 14 | TRBJ2-2 | TRBV10-1 | many
TGTGCCAGCAGCTTAGGTAGTAGAAACGATAAAGCGGGGCAAGAGACCCAGTACTTC | CASSLGSRNDKAGQETQYF | TRBD2 | 19 | TRBJ2-5 | TRBV7-2 | many
TGTGCCAGCAGCGGGAGCTCGAACACCGGGGAGCTGTTTTTT | CASSGSSNTGELFF | NA | 14 | TRBJ2-2 | TRBV7-2 | many
TGTGCCAGCAGTATTGACACAGATAATGAAAAACTGTTTTTT | CASSIDTDNEKLFF | NA | 14 | TRBJ1-4 | TRBV6-5 | many
TGTGCCAGCAGTTACGGGGACAGGGAGGACAATGAGCAGTTCTTC | CASSYGDREDNEQFF | TRBD1 | 15 | TRBJ2-1 | TRBV6-6 | once
TGTGCCAGTAATTTGGGGGGAGATAATTCACCCCTCCACTTT | CASNLGGDNSPLHF | NA | 14 | TRBJ1-6 | TRBV19 | NA
TGCAGTGCAGGGAGTGCGAATCAGCCCCAGAATTTT | CSAGSANQPQNF | NA | 12 | TRBJ1-5 | TRBV20-1 | few
TGTGCCAGCAGCTTGGCGGGGTTATTTAGCAATCAGCCCCAGAATTTT | CASSLAGLFSNQPQNF | NA | 16 | TRBJ1-5 | TRBV5-6 | many
TGTGCCAGCAGACGATTCATAGCAGGGATGCAAGAGACCCAGTACTTC | CASRRFIAGMQETQYF | NA | 16 | TRBJ2-5 | TRBV14 | NA
TGTGCCAGCAGCTCCCGGAGGAGGGACACTGAAGCTTTCTTT | CASSSRRRDTEAFF | NA | 14 | TRBJ1-1 | TRBV7-9 | many
TGCGCCAGCAGCCCGAGACTGGCGGGGGGGCCAGATACGCAGTATTTT | CASSPRLAGGPDTQYF | TRBD2 | 16 | TRBJ2-3 | TRBV5-1 | NA
TGCGCCAGCAGCCAAGATGGCAGAAACAATCAGCCCCAGAATTTT | CASSQDGRNNQPQNF | NA | 15 | TRBJ1-5 | TRBV4-3 | NA
TGTGCCAGCAGTTATCTCGACTATGCGCGCGAGCAGTACTTC | CASSYLDYAREQYF | NA | 14 | TRBJ2-7 | TRBV6-6 | many
TGTGCCAGCAGCTTGGGAATCGGGACAGAAGCTTTCTTT | CASSLGIGTEAFF | NA | 13 | TRBJ1-1 | TRBV5-5 | many
TGTGCCAGCAGTTGGGGACAGGCTTACTACGAGCAGTACTTC | CASSWGQAYYEQYF | TRBD1 | 14 | TRBJ2-7 | TRBV6-2/TRBV6-3 | many
TGTGCCATCAGTGCCTCGAGCAGGGACACTGAAGCTTTCTTT | CAISASSRDTEAFF | NA | 14 | TRBJ1-1 | TRBV10-3 | many
TGTGCCAGCAGCATCAACCCCGGGACAGGGACCTACGAGCAGTACTTC | CASSINPGTGTYEQYF | TRBD1 | 16 | TRBJ2-7 | TRBV7-6 | many
TGCGCCAGCAGCTTGTCCGATACCGGGACAGGGCCGGAAGGCTACACCTTC | CASSLSDTGTGPEGYTF | TRBD1 | 17 | TRBJ1-2 | TRBV5-1 | many
TGTGCCAGCAGTGAAACTAGCGGGGGTCCATACAATGAGCAGTTCTTC | CASSETSGGPYNEQFF | TRBD2 | 16 | TRBJ2-1 | TRBV2 | many
TGCGCCAGCAGCCAAGTCGCGGGGGGCAACCAAAACATTCAGTACTTC | CASSQVAGGNQNIQYF | TRBD2 | 16 | TRBJ2-4 | TRBV4-1 | many
TGTGCGAGCCCCCCAGAGCAGTACTTC | CASPPEQYF | NA | 9 | TRBJ2-7 | TRBV6-5 | many
TGTGCCACCAGCAGAGGGTTGAGGGAAAGCAATCAGCCCCAGCATTTT | CATSRGLRESNQPQHF | NA | 16 | TRBJ1-5 | TRBV15 | NA
TGCGCCAGCAGCACAGGGACTAGCGGGGGCCTTCAAGAGACCCAGTACTTC | CASSTGTSGGLQETQYF | TRBD2 | 17 | TRBJ2-5 | TRBV5-1 | many
TGTGCCATCAGTGACATTCAAGAGACCCAGTACTTC | CAISDIQETQYF | NA | 12 | TRBJ2-5 | TRBV10-3 | many
TGTGCCAGCAGCCCTCAGGGCAGACGAGAAAAACTGTTTTTT | CASSPQGRREKLFF | NA | 14 | TRBJ1-4 | TRBV7-8 | many
TGTGCCAGCAGCTCGGGGGATTCAGATACGCAGTATTTT | CASSSGDSDTQYF | NA | 13 | TRBJ2-3 | TRBV7-2 | many
TGTGCCAGCAGCTTGGTTTCCTGGGGGGATCTAGACGGCTCCTACGAGCAGTACTTC | CASSLVSWGDLDGSYEQYF | NA | 19 | TRBJ2-7 | TRBV5-6 | many
TGCGCCAGCAGCTCGATACAGGTGAGCTCCTACAATGAGCAGTTCTTC | CASSSIQVSSYNEQFF | NA | 16 | TRBJ2-1 | TRBV5-1 | many
TGCGCCAGCAGCCACGCAGGGAGTGCCTACAATGAGCAGTTCTTC | CASSHAGSAYNEQFF | NA | 15 | TRBJ2-1 | TRBV4-1 | many
TGCGCCAGCAGCTTGGAGGTGGACAATGAGCAGTTCTTC | CASSLEVDNEQFF | NA | 13 | TRBJ2-1 | TRBV5-1 | many
TGTGCCTGGGTTGGCACTGAAGCTTTCTTT | CAWVGTEAFF | NA | 10 | TRBJ1-1 | TRBV30 | many
TGTGCCAGCAAAAACGGGGGGCGAAGGAACGAGCAGTACTTC | CASKNGGRRNEQYF | NA | 14 | TRBJ2-7 | TRBV6-5 | many
TGTGCCATCAGTGAGAAGAGACAATCCACAGATACGCAGTATTTT | CAISEKRQSTDTQYF | NA | 15 | TRBJ2-3 | TRBV10-3 | many
TGTGCCAGTACCTGGCAGGGCCAGTACGAGCAGTACTTC | CASTWQGQYEQYF | NA | 13 | TRBJ2-7 | TRBV18 | many
TGTGCCAGCAGCCAAGACCCCCGGGGGCGCGATTATGGCTACACCTTC | CASSQDPRGRDYGYTF | NA | 16 | TRBJ1-2 | TRBV14 | many
TGTGCCAGCAGCCCTTTAGCGGGGTTGGCGCAGTATTTT | CASSPLAGLAQYF | TRBD2 | 13 | TRBJ2-3 | TRBV7-2 | many